The 27 T cell receptor beta chains below were found in one sample sequenced in a study of blood T cell repertoires in COVID-19. The protocol was immunoSEQ multiplex PCR, while the TCRdb copy is restricted to in-frame clones and leaves out a portion. The table has around 110,000 clones, roughly 85% seen once. Sequencing input: peripheral blood. The receptors originated from a man aged 35-49 years with acute or convalescent COVID-19.

With regard to this clone: Mismatch with germline at one junction end may stem from a read error. V is TRBV7-2 and J is TRBJ1-5; the D gene is possibly TRBD1 (5 bases). The CDR3 spans 13 residues. The germline CDR1 and CDR2 sequences are SGHTA and FQGNSA. The CDR3 DNA is TGTGCCAGCACCTTACAGGCACATCAGCCCCAGCATTTT. Amino acids: CASTLQAHQPQHF.

The chain recombines TRBV7-2 with TRBJ1-2; D is uncertain. The V end was cut by 5 bases, the J end by 1 base, with 14 bases between. CDR1 is SGHTA, CDR2 FQGNSA, per germline. CDR3 length: 15 amino acids. The CDR3 loop is CASSKAGILNYGYTF. DNA for the CDR3: TGTGCCAGCAGCAAGGCCGGGATCCTTAACTATGGCTACACCTTC.

This sequence joins TRBV9 and TRBJ2-2; 9 nucleotides align to TRBD1. The CDR3 totals 15 residues. Germline lookup yields CDR1 SGDLS and CDR2 YYNGEE. The ends lost 3 bases at V and 5 bases at J; junction bases unmatched: 5. The CDR3 loop reads CASSGKQGATGELFF. The CDR3, as DNA: TGTGCCAGCAGCGGAAAACAGGGGGCGACCGGGGAGCTGTTTTTT. Full variable domain (rest looked up from reference TRBV9 and TRBJ2-2): DSGVTQTPKHLITATGQRVTLRCSPRSGDLSVYWYQQSLDQGLQFLIQYYNGEERAKGNILERFSAQQFPDLHSELNLSSLELGDSALYFCASSGKQGATGELFFGEGSRLTVL.

The V gene is TRBV6-6, the J gene TRBJ1-1; 7 positions agree with TRBD1. There are 16 residues in the CDR3. After removal of 5 bases from V and 0 bases from J, the junction contained 9 bases not matched to a gene. Germline CDR1 is MNHNY and CDR2 is SVGAGI (reference sequence). The CDR3 nucleotides read TGTGCCAGCAGTCCCCAGGGGGTGAGGATGAACACTGAAGCTTTCTTT. Its translation is CASSPQGVRMNTEAFF.

This chain connects TRBV6-2 or TRBV6-3 to TRBJ1-5; TRBD1 is a possible D gene (6 bases). V shed 4 bases and J shed 1 base, with 14 bases lying between them. CDR1 MNHEY and CDR2 SVGEGT come from the germline V gene. CDR3 length: 16 residues. The CDR3 nucleotides read TGTGCCAGCAGTTCCACTTCAGGGGTAAGCAATCAGCCCCAGCATTTT. This encodes CASSSTSGVSNQPQHF.

The V call is TRBV3-1 (or the pseudogene TRBV3-2), the J call TRBJ2-1; TRBD1 might be the D (5 bases). The CDR3 is made up of 14 amino acids. V was pared by 1 base and J by 3 bases, with 7 bases between. The germline V gene has CDR1 LGHDT and CDR2 YNNKEL (reference sequence). The CDR3, as DNA: TGTGCCAGCAGCCAAGGACAGTTCTACAATGAGCAGTTCTTC. Translation: CASSQGQFYNEQFF.

The genes are TRBV15 and TRBJ1-4, with D possibly matching TRBD1 (6 bases). V was trimmed by 1 base and J by 5 bases, leaving 11 bases between them. This CDR3 region has 15 residues. Germline CDR1 and CDR2: LNHNV and YYDKDF (reference sequence). The chain's CDR3 is CATSRVGTSNEKLFF. Written as DNA, the CDR3 is TGTGCCACCAGCAGAGTGGGGACATCAAATGAAAAACTGTTTTTT.

The chain employs TRBV4-2 and TRBJ2-7; weak D call: TRBD2 (6 bases). This CDR3 is 14 amino acids long. V was pared by 0 bases and J by 5 bases, with 11 bases between. Germline values: CDR1 LGHNA, CDR2 YNFKEQ. Here the CDR3 DNA reads TGTGCCAGCAGCCAAGAGGTAACGGGGGACGAGCAGTACTTC. Translation gives CASSQEVTGDEQYF.

This sequence joins TRBV2 and TRBJ2-5; TRBD2 matches at 7 bases. After removal of 6 bases from V and 1 base from J, the junction contained 17 bases not matched to a gene. Germline lookup yields CDR1 SNHLY and CDR2 FYNNEI. The CDR3 loop spans 18 amino acids. The CDR3 is CASSPPGRLAATQETQYF. The CDR3 DNA is TGTGCCAGCAGCCCCCCCGGAAGGCTAGCGGCCACCCAAGAGACCCAGTACTTC.

The chain joins TRBV2 to TRBJ2-5; tentative D call: TRBD2 (6 bases). Trimming shortened V by 6 bases and J by 5 bases, and 13 bases separated the two germline ends. CDR1 SNHLY and CDR2 FYNNEI come from the germline V gene. The CDR3 has 13 residues. CDR3 bases: TGTGCCAGCAGATCGGGGAGGCAGGAGACCCAGTACTTC. This gives the protein CASRSGRQETQYF.

CDR3 amino acids: CASRGGQAAYQPQHF. The CDR3 bases are TGTGCCAGCAGAGGGGGACAGGCCGCTTATCAGCCCCAGCATTTT. V usage is TRBV2 and J usage is TRBJ1-5; 8 bases agree with TRBD1. The CDR3 is 15 residues long. Germline V gives CDR1 SNHLY, CDR2 FYNNEI. J lost 5 bases, V lost 6 bases, and 9 bases had no gene match.

The gene calls are TRBV10-1 and TRBJ2-1; TRBD1 matches at 8 bases. V shed 10 bases, J shed 3 bases, and the junction held 8 bases outside the gene matches. Germline lookup yields CDR1 WNHNN and CDR2 SYGVQD (reference sequence). The CDR3 sequence is 14 residues long. The CDR3 sequence is CAKWDRPHYNEQFF. CDR3 in DNA: TGCGCCAAGTGGGACAGGCCACACTACAATGAGCAGTTCTTC.

This CDR3 reads CASSFGTGFTGELFF. DNA for the CDR3: TGTGCCAGCAGCTTCGGGACAGGGTTCACCGGGGAGCTGTTTTTT. The rearrangement uses TRBV5-4 and TRBJ2-2; 9 nucleotides match TRBD1. The ends lost 2 bases at V and 4 bases at J; junction bases unmatched: 3. From germline, CDR1 is SGHNT and CDR2 YYREEE (reference sequence). This CDR3 is 15 amino acids long.

The chain links TRBV28 to TRBJ2-7; a possible D gene is TRBD1 (6 bases). Germline V gives CDR1 MDHEN, CDR2 SYDVKM. The CDR3 has 15 amino acids. V was clipped by 0 bases and J by 0 bases, with 9 bases between them. CDR3 amino acids: CASSLWGHSSYEQYF. In DNA, the CDR3 is TGTGCCAGCAGTTTATGGGGACACAGCTCCTACGAGCAGTACTTC. The variable domain in full, with the rest retrieved from reference TRBV28 and TRBJ2-7, is DVKVTQSSRYLVKRTGEKVFLECVQDMDHENMFWYRQDPGLGLRLIYFSYDVKMKEKGDIPEGYSVSREKKERFSLILESASTNQTSMYLCASSLWGHSSYEQYFGPGTRLTVT.

The genes are TRBV6-5 and TRBJ2-7, with D tentatively TRBD1 (6 bases). CDR3 size: 15 residues. Trimming took 1 base from V and 6 from J, leaving 16 bases between them. Germline V gene data show CDR1 as MNHEY and CDR2 as SVGAGI. CDR3 DNA sequence: TGTGCCAGCAGTTACTGGGGCCGGGACACCCTCGAGCAGTACTTC. Its translation: CASSYWGRDTLEQYF.

The chain couples TRBV7-8 to TRBJ2-2; TRBD2 agrees at 7 bases. Losses at the gene ends were 3 bases for V and 3 bases for J; bases not matched to a gene: 4. CDR1 and CDR2 from the germline V gene are SGHVS and FQNEAQ. The CDR3 covers 15 residues. The CDR3, as DNA: TGTGCCAGCAGCTTGGCTAGCGGAGACACCGGGGAGCTGTTTTTT. As protein: CASSLASGDTGELFF.

The chain links TRBV28 to TRBJ2-1; 8 nucleotides align to TRBD2. CDR3 size: 13 residues. Germline V lookup: CDR1 MDHEN, CDR2 SYDVKM. The V and J ends lost 7 bases and 9 bases, in that order; junction bases with no gene match: 8. Written as DNA, the CDR3 is TGTGCCAGCATGGGACTAGTCTATGGTGAGCAGTTCTTC. This gives the protein CASMGLVYGEQFF.

The rearrangement links TRBV2 to TRBJ1-4; 8 nucleotides line up with TRBD1. J gave up 7 bases and V 7 bases, and 5 bases lay outside the gene matches. The CDR3 sequence is 13 residues long. Germline lookup yields CDR1 SNHLY and CDR2 FYNNEI. The CDR3 DNA is TGTGCCAGCAAGGACAGGGTAGTTGAAAAACTGTTTTTT. The encoded protein is CASKDRVVEKLFF.

The rearrangement joins TRBV5-1 to TRBJ2-5, with 9 bases aligning to TRBD1. CDR3 size: 17 residues. With V trimmed by 4 bases and J by 10 bases, 20 bases remained unmatched. CDR1 and CDR2 (germline): SGHRS, YFSETQ. CDR3 DNA: TGCGCCAGCAGCCCGGGGGGTCCGGACAGGGGCCCCTCGAGCCAGTACTTC. It is translated as CASSPGGPDRGPSSQYF.

This clone was picked up one time. The rearrangement uses TRBV2 and TRBJ1-6, with 8 bases that match TRBD1. This CDR3 comprises 16 residues. The V gene's germline CDR1 is SNHLY and CDR2 FYNNEI. The trim removed 6 bases at V and 4 bases at J, leaving 8 bases unmatched. The CDR3 is CASSLARTGYNSPLHF. CDR3 coding DNA: TGTGCCAGCAGCTTAGCTCGGACAGGGTATAATTCACCCCTCCACTTT.

The J gene is TRBJ1-5, the V gene TRBV3-1 (or the pseudogene TRBV3-2); 11 bases align to TRBD1. Germline lookup yields CDR1 LGHDT and CDR2 YNNKEL (reference sequence). V lost 4 bases to trimming and J lost 9 bases; unmatched junction nucleotides: 5. This CDR3 spans 14 amino acids. CDR3 sequence: CASSLGTGGRPQHF. As DNA, the CDR3 is TGTGCCAGCAGCCTGGGGACAGGGGGGCGGCCCCAGCATTTT.

This clone showed up just once. This chain connects TRBV15 to TRBJ2-7, with 10 nucleotides matching TRBD2. CDR1 and CDR2 from the germline V gene are LNHNV and YYDKDF (reference sequence). Trimming removed 1 base from V and 4 bases from J; junction bases left unmatched: 10. The CDR3 length is 17 residues. The CDR3 nucleotides read TGTGCCACCAGCAGAGGGCTGGGTAGCGGGGGGCCGTACGAGCAGTACTTC. This encodes CATSRGLGSGGPYEQYF. Together with reference TRBV15 and TRBJ2-7, the CDR3 gives the full variable domain: DAMVIQNPRYQVTQFGKPVTLSCSQTLNHNVMYWYQQKSSQAPKLLFHYYDKDFNNEADTPDNFQSRRPNTSFCFLDIRSPGLGDTAMYLCATSRGLGSGGPYEQYFGPGTRLTVT.

The gene calls are TRBV6-6 and TRBJ1-6, with D perhaps matching TRBD1 (6 bases). V lost 6 bases and J lost 7, with 16 bases in between. CDR1 is MNHNY, CDR2 SVGAGI, per germline (reference sequence). The CDR3 runs to 15 residues. CDR3 nucleotide sequence: TGTGCCAGCAGGCTACGGGACATGCCCAATTCACCCCTCCACTTT. It specifies CASRLRDMPNSPLHF.

The genes are TRBV7-2 and TRBJ1-1; TRBD1 is a possible D gene (6 bases). In germline, CDR1 is SGHTA, CDR2 FQGNSA. The CDR3 has 16 amino acids. Trimming took 1 base from V and 4 from J, leaving 16 bases between them. The CDR3: CASSLVDLRGGTEAFF. CDR3 in DNA: TGTGCCAGCAGCTTAGTGGATCTTCGAGGGGGCACTGAAGCTTTCTTT.

The chain recombines TRBV28 with TRBJ2-3; TRBD2 matches at 10 bases. Germline assignment: CDR1 MDHEN and CDR2 SYDVKM. The V gene end was trimmed by 1 base and the J gene end by 5 bases; junction bases not matched to a gene: 15. CDR3 length: 19 amino acids. The CDR3 here is CASSLSVQKFSGRIDTQYF. The CDR3 DNA is TGTGCCAGCAGTTTATCCGTCCAAAAATTTAGCGGGAGGATAGATACGCAGTATTTT.

V usage is TRBV19 and J usage is TRBJ2-6, with 10 positions matching TRBD1. CDR3 length: 18 residues. CDR1 and CDR2 (germline): LNHDA, SQIVND (reference sequence). Germline trimming cut 4 bases from V and 0 bases from J; bases unmatched to any gene: 6. The chain's CDR3 is CASSTRDRGNSGANVLTF. The DNA of the CDR3 is TGTGCCAGTAGTACGAGGGACAGGGGAAACTCTGGGGCCAACGTCCTGACTTTC.

This clone came up many times. V and J are TRBV5-6 and TRBJ2-7, with 16 bases aligning to TRBD2. Losses at the gene ends were 4 bases for V and 3 bases for J; bases not matched to a gene: 7. Germline V CDR1 and CDR2: SGHDT, YYEEEE. The CDR3 sequence is 17 residues long. CDR3 coding DNA: TGTGCCAGCAGCCCGGGACTAGCGGGAGGGGGTATCTACGAGCAGTACTTC. Its protein is CASSPGLAGGGIYEQYF.